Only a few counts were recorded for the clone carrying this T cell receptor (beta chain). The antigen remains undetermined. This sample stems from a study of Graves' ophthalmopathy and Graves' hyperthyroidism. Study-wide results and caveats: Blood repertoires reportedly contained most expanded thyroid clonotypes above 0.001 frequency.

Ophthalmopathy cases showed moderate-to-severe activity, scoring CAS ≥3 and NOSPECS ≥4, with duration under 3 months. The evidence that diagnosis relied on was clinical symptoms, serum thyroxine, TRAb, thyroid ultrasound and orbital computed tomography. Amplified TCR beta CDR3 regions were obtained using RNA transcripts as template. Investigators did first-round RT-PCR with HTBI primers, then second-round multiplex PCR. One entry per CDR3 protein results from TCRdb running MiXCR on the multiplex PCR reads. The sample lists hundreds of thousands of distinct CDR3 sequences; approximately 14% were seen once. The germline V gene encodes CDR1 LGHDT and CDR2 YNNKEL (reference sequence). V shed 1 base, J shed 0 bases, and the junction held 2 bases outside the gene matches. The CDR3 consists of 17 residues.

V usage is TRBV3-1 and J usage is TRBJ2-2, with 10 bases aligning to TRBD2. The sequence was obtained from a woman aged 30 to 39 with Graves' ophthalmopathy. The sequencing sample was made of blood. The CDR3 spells CASSQVAGGANTGELFF. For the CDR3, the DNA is TGTGCCAGCAGCCAAGTAGCGGGGGGCGCGAACACCGGGGAGCTGTTTTTT. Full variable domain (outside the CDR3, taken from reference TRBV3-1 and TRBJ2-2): DTAVSQTPKYLVTQMGNDKSIKCEQNLGHDTMYWYKQDSKKFLKIMFSYNNKELIINETVPNRFSPKSPDKAHLNLHINSLELGDSAVYFCASSQVAGGANTGELFFGEGSRLTVL.